What follows are 32 T cell receptor beta chains derived from one specimen sequenced in a study of shared clonotypes between healthy human individuals. Sequenced by immunoSEQ multiplex PCR; TCRdb stores in-frame clones only, minus some. The table shows approximately 530,000 clones, with 90% to 97% occurring only once. The material sequenced was naive CD4+ T cells sorted from blood. Subset here: CD45RA+ positively selected. These receptors all stem from a woman aged 25 to 39 in good health.

V and J are TRBV30 and TRBJ1-2, with 7 bases that match TRBD1. This CDR3 contains 17 residues. Unmatched junction bases numbered 16, after V lost 2 bases and J lost 4 bases. CDR1 is GTSNPN, CDR2 SVGIG, per germline (reference sequence). DNA for the CDR3: TGTGCCTGGAGTCGTGGGATGGTACAGGGGCAAGGCTATGGCTACACCTTC. Amino acid sequence: CAWSRGMVQGQGYGYTF.

The chain couples TRBV6-5 to TRBJ1-3; the D gene is possibly TRBD1 (5 bases). The germline gives CDR1 MNHEY, CDR2 SVGAGI. Between the trimmed V and J ends, which lost 5 bases and 0 bases, there was a span of 11 bases. This CDR3 has 15 residues. Here the CDR3 reads CASSTGPFSGNTIYF. The CDR3 DNA reads as TGTGCCAGCAGTACAGGCCCCTTCTCTGGAAACACCATATATTTT.

The chain links TRBV5-1 to TRBJ2-7; 8 bases fit TRBD1. From germline, CDR1 is SGHRS and CDR2 YFSETQ. CDR3 length equals 16 residues. J gave up 3 bases and V 4 bases, and 12 bases lay outside the gene matches. The CDR3 coding sequence is TGCGCCAGCAGCGGACTGACAGGGGACGGGGACTACGAGCAGTACTTC. It translates to CASSGLTGDGDYEQYF. The whole variable domain, filled in from reference TRBV5-1 and TRBJ2-7, reads KAGVTQTPRYLIKTRGQQVTLSCSPISGHRSVSWYQQTPGQGLQFLFEYFSETQRNKGNFPGRFSGRQFSNSRSEMNVSTLELGDSALYLCASSGLTGDGDYEQYFGPGTRLTVT.

The V and J genes are TRBV9 and TRBJ2-1, with D unclear. The CDR3 runs to 15 residues. V was cut by 3 bases and J by 7 bases, with 17 bases left in between. The germline gives CDR1 SGDLS, CDR2 YYNGEE. CDR3 residues: CASSEFGSFANEQFF. CDR3 nucleotide sequence: TGTGCCAGCAGCGAATTCGGCTCGTTTGCGAATGAGCAGTTCTTC.

This rearrangement joins TRBV11-2 to TRBJ2-1; maybe TRBD2 (6 bases). Trimming took off 5 bases at V and 13 bases at J, with 15 bases between the two ends. Germline CDR1 SGHAT, CDR2 FQNNGV. This CDR3 comprises 12 residues. Here the CDR3 reads CASSLIGGFQFF. The CDR3 DNA is TGTGCCAGCAGCCTCATAGGAGGGTTCCAGTTCTTC.

This sequence joins TRBV10-1 and TRBJ2-1; tentative D call: TRBD2 (6 bases). The germline CDR1 and CDR2 sequences are WNHNN and SYGVQD (reference sequence). V gave up 3 bases and J gave up 6 bases, with 15 bases separating them. This CDR3 has 15 residues. CDR3 sequence: CASSEFAEGRNEQFF. In DNA, the CDR3 is TGCGCCAGCAGTGAATTTGCGGAGGGTCGCAATGAGCAGTTCTTC.

The chain has TRBV7-8 and TRBJ2-3, with a tentative D call TRBD2 (5 bases). The CDR3 contains 14 residues. Trimming removed 3 bases from V and 4 bases from J, with 11 bases in between. Germline V gene data show CDR1 as SGHVS and CDR2 as FQNEAQ. DNA of the CDR3: TGTGCCAGCAGCTTGTCTCGGGGTCCAGATACGCAGTATTTT. Its protein product is CASSLSRGPDTQYF.

The chain combines TRBV5-8 with TRBJ1-4; D gene ambiguous. The V end was cut by 3 bases, the J end by 8 bases, with 11 bases between. Germline CDR1 is SGHTS and CDR2 is YDEGEE. The CDR3 has 13 amino acids. The CDR3 spells CASSSPLTEKLFF. The DNA of the CDR3 is TGTGCCAGCAGCTCTCCCCTGACCGAAAAACTGTTTTTT.

This chain joins TRBV6-5 and TRBJ1-2; 9 bases fit TRBD1. The CDR3 contains 14 residues. Germline V gives CDR1 MNHEY, CDR2 SVGAGI. Trimming at V came to 7 bases and at J to 5 bases, leaving 8 bases not matched to a gene. CDR3 amino acids: CASNPGQGPYGYTF. CDR3 DNA: TGTGCCAGCAATCCGGGACAGGGTCCTTATGGCTACACCTTC.

The chain recombines TRBV7-7 with TRBJ2-5, with D possibly TRBD1 on 5 matching bases. The ends were cut back, 0 bases at V and 5 bases at J, with 10 bases in the middle. The CDR3 covers 14 residues. Looked up from germline, CDR1 is SSHAT and CDR2 is FNYEAQ (reference sequence). The CDR3 DNA sequence: TGTGCCAGCAGCTTAGCAGGGGCCAAGGAGACCCAGTACTTC. Its translation is CASSLAGAKETQYF.

The chain has TRBV2 and TRBJ2-5; D remains ambiguous. The ends were cut back, 6 bases at V and 4 bases at J, with 12 bases in the middle. From germline, CDR1 is SNHLY and CDR2 FYNNEI. CDR3 size: 13 residues. DNA for the CDR3: TGTGCCAGCAGCTCGTTACAAGGAGAGACCCAGTACTTC. It codes for CASSSLQGETQYF.

The rearrangement joins TRBV27 to TRBJ2-6; no reliable D call. Trimming took off 2 bases at V and 0 bases at J, with 5 bases between the two ends. CDR1 and CDR2 from the germline V gene are MNHEY and SMNVEV (reference sequence). The CDR3 is made up of 15 amino acids. The CDR3 DNA is TGTGCCAGCAGTTTAATGAGCTCTGGGGCCAACGTCCTGACTTTC. This sequence encodes CASSLMSSGANVLTF.

The chain combines TRBV7-9 with TRBJ2-1; TRBD1 matches at 7 bases. The length of the CDR3 is 14 residues. The J segment lost 4 bases and the V segment lost 3 bases, leaving 3 bases of the junction unmatched. Germline CDR1 and CDR2: SEHNR and FQNEAQ (reference sequence). The CDR3, as DNA: TGTGCCAGCAGCTTGGGACAGAGTTACAATGAGCAGTTCTTC. Amino acids: CASSLGQSYNEQFF.

About this clone itself: Other DNA sequences in the sample encode the same CDR3. V usage is TRBV9 and J usage is TRBJ2-1, with 9 bases fitting TRBD2. CDR3 length equals 15 residues. Germline lookup yields CDR1 SGDLS and CDR2 YYNGEE. J lost 5 bases, V lost 0 bases, and 3 bases had no gene match. Here the CDR3 DNA reads TGTGCCAGCAGCGTAGCGGGACTAGCAAACAATGAGCAGTTCTTC. Translating it yields CASSVAGLANNEQFF.

V and J are TRBV5-1 and TRBJ1-3; D remains ambiguous. The CDR3 has 16 residues. Germline values: CDR1 SGHRS, CDR2 YFSETQ. V was shortened by 0 bases and J by 0 bases, with 10 bases between the two germline ends. DNA of the CDR3: TGCGCCAGCAGCTTGGCCGGAGAAGGCTCTGGAAACACCATATATTTT. This sequence encodes CASSLAGEGSGNTIYF.

This clone was seen just once. The V and J genes are TRBV19 and TRBJ2-3, with D possibly being TRBD2 (5 bases). The V gene's germline CDR1 is LNHDA and CDR2 SQIVND (reference sequence). V lost 5 bases and J lost 11, with 17 bases in between. This CDR3 contains 13 residues. CDR3: CASSEGSGNQQYF. CDR3 in DNA: TGTGCCAGTAGTGAAGGATCCGGGAACCAGCAGTATTTT.

This sequence joins TRBV28 and TRBJ2-7, with 7 bases fitting TRBD2. CDR3 length equals 14 residues. The trim removed 5 bases at V and 3 bases at J, leaving 7 bases unmatched. Germline CDR1 is MDHEN and CDR2 is SYDVKM. CDR3 region: CASSGAGVGYEQYF. In DNA form, the CDR3 reads TGTGCCAGCAGTGGGGCGGGAGTGGGCTACGAGCAGTACTTC.

The V call is TRBV27, the J call TRBJ2-3; no reliable D call. Germline V gene data show CDR1 as MNHEY and CDR2 as SMNVEV (reference sequence). The V gene lost 1 base and the J gene lost 4 bases, with 9 bases spanning the gap. CDR3 length: 14 residues. As DNA, the CDR3 is TGTGCCAGCAGTTTATTCGGCATTTCAGATACGCAGTATTTT. The encoded protein is CASSLFGISDTQYF.

This clone was counted only a few times. The gene calls are TRBV2 and TRBJ1-2, with 8 bases that match TRBD1. V shed 6 bases and J 8 bases; nucleotides not matched to a gene: 5. The length of the CDR3 is 12 residues. Germline values: CDR1 SNHLY, CDR2 FYNNEI. As DNA, the CDR3 is TGTGCCAGCAGCCTGACAGGGGTGGGCTACACCTTC. Its translation is CASSLTGVGYTF.

The chain links TRBV7-2 to TRBJ1-2; 9 bases fit TRBD1. There are 18 residues in the CDR3. After removal of 5 bases from V and 5 bases from J, the junction contained 18 bases not matched to a gene. Germline V CDR1 and CDR2: SGHTA, FQGNSA. CDR3 coding DNA: TGTGCCAGCAGCGCAGCTACAGGGGGCCGTGGTAAACTGTATGGCTACACCTTC. The encoded protein is CASSAATGGRGKLYGYTF.

The genes are TRBV11-1 and TRBJ2-1; 9 positions match TRBD2. V trimming: 7 bases; J trimming: 0 bases; junction bases outside the gene matches: 4. The CDR3 has 15 residues. CDR1 SGHAT and CDR2 FQDESV come from the germline V gene (reference sequence). CDR3 sequence: CASTPSGNSYNEQFF. In DNA, the CDR3 is TGTGCCAGCACCCCTAGCGGGAACTCCTACAATGAGCAGTTCTTC.

This chain connects TRBV28 to TRBJ2-3; D may match TRBD1 or TRBD2 (5 bases each). Germline assignment: CDR1 MDHEN and CDR2 SYDVKM. V was clipped by 2 bases and J by 0 bases, with 9 bases between them. This CDR3 comprises 15 residues. The DNA of the CDR3 is TGTGCCAGCAGTTTACGGGGCGGTAGCACAGATACGCAGTATTTT. It codes for CASSLRGGSTDTQYF.

J is TRBJ2-7 and V is TRBV2, with a possible D match to TRBD2 (6 bases). Germline V lookup: CDR1 SNHLY, CDR2 FYNNEI. The V end was cut by 4 bases, the J end by 4 bases, with 11 bases between. The CDR3 spans 13 residues. The CDR3 DNA reads TGTGCCAGCAGTGTCCGGGACTTTTACGAGCAGTACTTC. Translating it yields CASSVRDFYEQYF.

This clone was seen only once. The chain has TRBV14 and TRBJ2-2, with D possibly being TRBD1 or TRBD2 (5 bases each). V was pared by 4 bases and J by 2 bases, with 8 bases between. Germline CDR1 SGHDN, CDR2 FVKESK. This CDR3 spans 14 amino acids. CDR3 amino acids: CASSRGTNTGELFF. The CDR3 DNA sequence: TGTGCCAGCAGCCGGGGGACCAACACCGGGGAGCTGTTTTTT.

This chain joins TRBV7-9 and TRBJ2-3, with no clear D. The germline CDR1 and CDR2 sequences are SEHNR and FQNEAQ (reference sequence). Trimming left V 3 bases short and J 4 bases short, with 8 bases between. This CDR3 contains 13 residues. The CDR3 bases are TGTGCCAGCAGCTTTGGCAGTTCAGATACGCAGTATTTT. It is translated as CASSFGSSDTQYF.

The CDR3 protein is CASTPTGGYEQYF. The CDR3 DNA sequence: TGTGCCAGCACTCCGACAGGGGGCTACGAGCAGTACTTC. This sequence joins TRBV28 and TRBJ2-7; 9 bases are a match to TRBD1. V lost 7 bases, J lost 3 bases, and 4 bases stayed unmatched. This CDR3 has 13 residues. CDR1 is MDHEN, CDR2 SYDVKM, per germline. Variable domain in full (rest from reference TRBV28 and TRBJ2-7): DVKVTQSSRYLVKRTGEKVFLECVQDMDHENMFWYRQDPGLGLRLIYFSYDVKMKEKGDIPEGYSVSREKKERFSLILESASTNQTSMYLCASTPTGGYEQYFGPGTRLTVT.

The V gene is TRBV29-1, the J gene TRBJ2-6, with 11 bases that match TRBD1. The CDR3 runs 16 residues. Germline CDR1 is SQVTM and CDR2 is ANQGSEA. V was clipped by 6 bases and J by 0 bases; unmatched bases: 4. The DNA for the CDR3 is TGCAGCGTGGCCGGGACAGGGGGCTCTGGGGCCAACGTCCTGACTTTC. It translates to CSVAGTGGSGANVLTF.

Concerning this clone itself: A read error may account for a junction end that differs from germline. The chain recombines TRBV11-3 with TRBJ1-1, with TRBD1 as a possible D gene (5 bases). The CDR3 loop spans 14 amino acids. Germline V gene lookup returns CDR1 SGHNT and CDR2 YENEEA. The CDR3 coding sequence is TGTGCCAGCAGTTTAGAAGGGACTGGCACTGAAGCTTTCTTT. Protein product: CASSLEGTGTEAFF.

Points on this clone: Other DNA variants within this sample encode the same CDR3. The rearrangement uses TRBV9 and TRBJ2-3; unclear D gene. The CDR3 has 14 residues. V lost 0 bases and J lost 1, with 6 bases in between. CDR1 and CDR2 from the germline V gene are SGDLS and YYNGEE. CDR3 loop: CASSVGRGTDTQYF. CDR3 nucleotides: TGTGCCAGCAGCGTAGGTCGGGGCACAGATACGCAGTATTTT. Drawing the rest from reference TRBV9 and TRBJ2-3, the complete variable domain is DSGVTQTPKHLITATGQRVTLRCSPRSGDLSVYWYQQSLDQGLQFLIQYYNGEERAKGNILERFSAQQFPDLHSELNLSSLELGDSALYFCASSVGRGTDTQYFGPGTRLTVL.

The chain is built from TRBV5-1 and TRBJ2-3; a weak D match, TRBD2 (6 bases). The V end lost 4 bases, the J end lost 6 bases, and 15 bases lay between the germline ends. CDR3 length equals 14 residues. Germline loops: CDR1 SGHRS, CDR2 YFSETQ. The CDR3 loop is CASSGPPGLDTQYF. CDR3 DNA sequence: TGCGCCAGCAGCGGACCTCCGGGACTCGATACGCAGTATTTT.

J is TRBJ2-2 and V is TRBV10-3; 7 bases line up with TRBD2. Trimming cost V 4 bases and J 0 bases; bases outside gene matches: 5. Germline CDR1 is ENHRY and CDR2 is SYGVKD. The CDR3 totals 16 residues. CDR3 in DNA: TGTGCCATCAGTGGTAGCGGGTCCGCGAACACCGGGGAGCTGTTTTTT. Its protein product is CAISGSGSANTGELFF.

This clone has just one count. This chain connects TRBV28 to TRBJ2-7; 10 bases fit TRBD2. The length of the CDR3 is 17 residues. V gave up 2 bases and J gave up 5 bases; unmatched junction bases: 12. Germline CDR1 and CDR2: MDHEN and SYDVKM. CDR3 sequence: CASSLGPGASGSNEQYF. CDR3 DNA sequence: TGTGCCAGCAGTTTAGGGCCCGGGGCTAGCGGGAGCAACGAGCAGTACTTC.